This TCR beta chain is from a study of cytomegalovirus exposure and HLA in healthy donors. As for the study in general: Earlier work reported 100 million or so unique TCR beta sequences from about 190 million T cells.

Study conclusions and caveats: Near-uniform donor sequencing depth was presumed by presence/absence analyses. The authors listed 150 or so TCR beta chains as cytomegalovirus-associated.

A multiplex PCR was run with 60 Vbeta primers and 13 Jbeta primers. Authors' analysis steps: As a later analysis found, there were approximately 80 million unique TCR beta chains, of which roughly 11 million were shared. The method was immunoSEQ multiplex PCR; TCRdb's version includes in-frame clones alone and lacks a portion of them. V and J calls and clone size come straight from that table; D and trimming were deduced from the DNA. The data hold 160,000 or so clones, with roughly 85% observed a single time. CDR3 length: 14 amino acids. Germline loops: CDR1 KGHSH, CDR2 LQKENI. The V and J ends lost 4 bases and 6 bases respectively, with 13 bases between them. On this clone: Its target is not known.

The clonotype comes from a man aged 35-49 years in good health and CMV-seronegative. This chain uses TRBV18 with TRBJ2-1, with D possibly being TRBD2 (6 bases). Input material: PBMCs. The CDR3 spells CASSQWREPNEQFF. In DNA form, the CDR3 reads TGTGCCAGCTCACAATGGCGGGAACCCAATGAGCAGTTCTTC. Looking up the rest from reference TRBV18 and TRBJ2-1 gives the full variable domain: NAGVMQNPRHLVRRRGQEARLRCSPMKGHSHVYWYRQLPEEGLKFMVYLQKENIIDESGMPKERFSAEFPKEGPSILRIQQVVRGDSAAYFCASSQWREPNEQFFGPGTRLTVL.